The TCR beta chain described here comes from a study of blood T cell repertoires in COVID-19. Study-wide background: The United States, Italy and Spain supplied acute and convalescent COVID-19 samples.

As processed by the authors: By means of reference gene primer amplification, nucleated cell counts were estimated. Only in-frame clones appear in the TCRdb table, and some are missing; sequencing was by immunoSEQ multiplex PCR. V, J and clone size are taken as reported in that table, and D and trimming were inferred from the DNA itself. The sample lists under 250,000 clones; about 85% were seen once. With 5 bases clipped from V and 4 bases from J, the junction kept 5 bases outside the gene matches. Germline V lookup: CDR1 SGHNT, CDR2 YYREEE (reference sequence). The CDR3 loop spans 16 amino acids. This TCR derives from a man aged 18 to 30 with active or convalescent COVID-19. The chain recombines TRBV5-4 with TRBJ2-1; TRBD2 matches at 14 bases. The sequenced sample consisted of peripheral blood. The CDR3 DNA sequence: TGTGCCAGCAGAACGGGACTAGCGGGGGAGTACAATGAGCAGTTCTTC. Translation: CASRTGLAGEYNEQFF.